The 17 T cell receptor beta chains given below trace back to one sample, sequenced in a study of blood T cell repertoires in COVID-19. The protocol was immunoSEQ multiplex PCR, while the TCRdb copy is restricted to in-frame clones and leaves out a portion. This table holds some 60,000 clones, 60% to 85% found once. Sequenced material: peripheral blood. These receptors all stem from a human donor in a cohort sampled during active COVID-19.

The chain couples TRBV7-6 to TRBJ2-7, with 9 bases fitting TRBD1. Trimming removed 0 bases from V and 3 bases from J; junction bases left unmatched: 3. The CDR3 is 15 amino acids. The V gene's germline CDR1 is SGHVS and CDR2 FNYEAQ. CDR3: CASSLARQGVYEQYF. CDR3 in DNA: TGTGCCAGCAGCTTAGCGAGACAGGGGGTCTACGAGCAGTACTTC.

The V gene is TRBV24-1, the J gene TRBJ1-2; 9 nucleotides align to TRBD1. Unmatched junction bases numbered 4, after V lost 4 bases and J lost 5 bases. This CDR3 has 14 amino acids. Germline values: CDR1 KGHDR, CDR2 SFDVKD. The DNA for the CDR3 is TGTGCCACCAGTGACCCAGGACAGGGGTATGGCTACACCTTC. Translating gives CATSDPGQGYGYTF.

V usage is TRBV5-1 and J usage is TRBJ2-2, with a possible D match to TRBD2 (5 bases). Per the germline V gene, CDR1 is SGHRS and CDR2 is YFSETQ. The CDR3 consists of 15 residues. V lost 1 base and J lost 5, with 12 bases in between. The chain's CDR3 is CASSLRAGETGELFF. Written as DNA, the CDR3 is TGCGCCAGCAGCTTGAGGGCGGGTGAGACCGGGGAGCTGTTTTTT.

The V call is TRBV6-1, the J call TRBJ1-2; TRBD1 agrees at 7 bases. CDR3 length: 13 residues. Germline assignment: CDR1 MNHNS and CDR2 SASEGT. With V trimmed by 0 bases and J by 7 bases, 2 bases remained unmatched. The CDR3 nucleotides read TGTGCCAGCAGTGAAGCGCCAGGGGGTGGCTACACCTTC. Its translation: CASSEAPGGGYTF.

This clone was observed at least ten times. CDR3 region: CASSLNSGSPLHF. CDR3 nucleotide sequence: TGTGCCAGCAGTTTAAACAGCGGTTCACCCCTCCACTTT. This chain joins TRBV12-3 or TRBV12-4 and TRBJ1-6; unclear D gene. Trimming pared 2 bases from V and 9 bases from J, leaving 8 bases between. This CDR3 has 13 residues.

The rearrangement uses TRBV7-9 and TRBJ2-7, with D possibly being TRBD1 (6 bases). This CDR3 region has 16 residues. CDR1 is SEHNR, CDR2 FQNEAQ, per germline (reference sequence). V lost 1 base and J 7 bases, leaving 20 bases between the germline ends. The CDR3: CASSLGGQKGAWEQYF. Written as DNA, the CDR3 is TGTGCCAGCAGCTTAGGGGGACAAAAGGGAGCGTGGGAGCAGTACTTC.

V is TRBV7-2 and J is TRBJ2-7, with 9 nucleotides matching TRBD1. There are 15 residues in the CDR3. Trimming cost V 7 bases and J 1 base; bases outside gene matches: 8. The germline CDR1 and CDR2 sequences are SGHTA and FQGNSA. The CDR3 reads CASKSGQGLSYEQYF. The CDR3 region has the DNA TGTGCCAGCAAATCGGGACAGGGTTTGTCCTACGAGCAGTACTTC.

The chain couples TRBV5-4 to TRBJ2-7, with D possibly matching TRBD2 (5 bases). Germline lookup yields CDR1 SGHNT and CDR2 YYREEE (reference sequence). This CDR3 region has 13 residues. V was shortened by 3 bases and J by 7 bases, with 14 bases between the two germline ends. DNA of the CDR3: TGTGCCAGCAGCTGGAAGCTATCGGGGGAGCAGTACTTC. This gives the protein CASSWKLSGEQYF.

This chain links TRBV6-5 with TRBJ2-7, with a weak D call TRBD1 (5 bases). V lost 3 bases and J 3 bases, leaving 15 bases between the germline ends. Germline loops: CDR1 MNHEY, CDR2 SVGAGI. This CDR3 spans 15 amino acids. As DNA, the CDR3 is TGTGCCAGCAGTTATGGAAGCCAGGGCGGCTACGAGCAGTACTTC. Translation gives CASSYGSQGGYEQYF.

J is TRBJ1-2 and V is TRBV9; D is possibly TRBD1 (6 bases). The V end was cut by 1 base, the J end by 4 bases, with 14 bases between. This CDR3 has 15 amino acids. CDR1 is SGDLS, CDR2 YYNGEE, per germline. The DNA of the CDR3 is TGTGCCAGCAGCGTATCTACAGGGTCGAGCTATGGCTACACCTTC. Its translation: CASSVSTGSSYGYTF.

The CDR3 spells CASKHLAGASGGANVLTF. CDR3 DNA sequence: TGTGCCAGTAAGCATCTGGCGGGAGCATCTGGCGGGGCCAACGTCCTGACTTTC. The V and J genes are TRBV19 and TRBJ2-6, with 7 bases aligning to TRBD2. The length of the CDR3 is 18 residues. Per the germline V gene, CDR1 is LNHDA and CDR2 is SQIVND (reference sequence). The ends lost 7 bases at V and 4 bases at J; junction bases unmatched: 16.

CDR3 sequence (DNA): TGCGCCAGCAGTGACCAACTAGCGGGGGGGCTCGATGAGCAGTTCTTC. This gives the protein CASSDQLAGGLDEQFF. The gene calls are TRBV10-1 and TRBJ2-1; 13 positions match TRBD2. Germline lookup yields CDR1 WNHNN and CDR2 SYGVQD (reference sequence). V lost 3 bases to trimming and J lost 8 bases; unmatched junction nucleotides: 7. CDR3 size: 16 residues.

The chain has TRBV7-2 and TRBJ1-2; D might be TRBD1 (5 bases). Germline V lookup: CDR1 SGHTA, CDR2 FQGNSA. The CDR3 is 14 residues long. The V end lost 3 bases, the J end lost 0 bases, and 8 bases lay between the germline ends. CDR3: CASSLGGANYGYTF. CDR3 sequence (DNA): TGTGCCAGCAGCTTGGGGGGGGCTAACTATGGCTACACCTTC. The full variable domain, its missing parts supplied by reference TRBV7-2 and TRBJ1-2, is GAGVSQSPSNKVTEKGKDVELRCDPISGHTALYWYRQSLGQGLEFLIYFQGNSAPDKSGLPSDRFSAERTGGSVSTLTIQRTQQEDSAVYLCASSLGGANYGYTFGSGTRLTVV.

This chain connects TRBV2 to TRBJ2-5; 8 nucleotides align to TRBD2. The CDR3 runs 13 residues. Germline V gives CDR1 SNHLY, CDR2 FYNNEI. Trimming removed 5 bases from V and 4 bases from J; junction bases left unmatched: 3. CDR3: CASSREGRETQYF. The CDR3 bases are TGTGCCAGCAGTCGGGAGGGCCGAGAGACCCAGTACTTC. Complete variable domain (other parts from reference TRBV2 and TRBJ2-5): EPEVTQTPSHQVTQMGQEVILRCVPISNHLYFYWYRQILGQKVEFLVSFYNNEISEKSEIFDDQFSVERPDGSNFTLKIRSTKLEDSAMYFCASSREGRETQYFGPGTRLLVL.

This clone was seen just once. The gene calls are TRBV19 and TRBJ2-3; weak D call: TRBD2 (6 bases). The CDR3 consists of 15 residues. Germline V lookup: CDR1 LNHDA, CDR2 SQIVND (reference sequence). Trimming took 4 bases from V and 1 from J, leaving 12 bases between them. In nucleotides, the CDR3 is TGTGCCAGTAGTACAGCGGACTACGGCACAGATACGCAGTATTTT. It is translated as CASSTADYGTDTQYF. The whole variable domain, filled in from reference TRBV19 and TRBJ2-3, reads DGGITQSPKYLFRKEGQNVTLSCEQNLNHDAMYWYRQDPGQGLRLIYYSQIVNDFQKGDIAEGYSVSREKKESFPLTVTSAQKNPTAFYLCASSTADYGTDTQYFGPGTRLTVL.

This sequence joins TRBV18 and TRBJ2-2; 7 nucleotides line up with TRBD2. This CDR3 is built from 15 residues. Germline CDR1 and CDR2: KGHSH and LQKENI. Unmatched junction bases numbered 8, after V lost 4 bases and J lost 6 bases. Here the CDR3 reads CASSQRGQVAGELFF. Written as DNA, the CDR3 is TGTGCCAGCTCACAGCGGGGTCAAGTAGCCGGGGAGCTGTTTTTT.

There are many counts of this clone. This rearrangement joins TRBV10-2 to TRBJ2-7; 7 bases are a match to TRBD1. The junction had 8 bases not matched to a gene; V was cut back by 3 bases and J by 3 bases. Germline CDR1 WSHSY, CDR2 SAAADI. The CDR3 spans 15 residues. CDR3 in DNA: TGCGCCAGCAGTGACCCCAACAGGGGAATCTACGAGCAGTACTTC. Amino acids: CASSDPNRGIYEQYF.